This T cell receptor beta chain was found in a study of PD-L1 blockade in urothelial cancer. Overall study context: Blood was analyzed 3 weeks (second dose) and 6 weeks after treatment start.

TCRdb's copy holds only in-frame clones and misses some; the assay was immunoSEQ multiplex PCR. The repertoire holds 70,000 or so clones, with about nine tenths as singletons. J lost 6 bases, V lost 6 bases, and 12 bases had no gene match. CDR3 length: 15 residues. Germline loops: CDR1 SQVTM, CDR2 ANQGSEA. This sample's time point: pretreatment peripheral blood. The input for sequencing was PBMCs, taken around atezolizumab (anti-PD-L1) treatment. This chain links TRBV29-1 with TRBJ2-2, with 8 bases that match TRBD2. This TCR was sampled from an older man with urothelial cancer. CDR3: CSVAAGLAGSGELFF. The CDR3 region has the DNA TGCAGCGTCGCGGCCGGACTAGCCGGGTCCGGGGAGCTGTTTTTT.